Sequencing of this T cell receptor (beta chain) was carried out in a study of neoadjuvant anti-PD-1 for oral cavity cancer. Across the whole study: Patients without progression received a fourth nivolumab dose around day 43, then surgical resection on days 50-56.

Time point meaning: after neoadjuvant nivolumab, at surgical resection. Patients were newly diagnosed with stage II-IVA oral cavity squamous cell carcinoma without prior systemic or radiation treatment. These oral cavity squamous cell carcinomas were HPV-negative and locally advanced. The CDR3 totals 17 residues. V dropped 4 bases and J dropped 1 base, with 19 bases sitting between them. Germline lookup yields CDR1 LNHDA and CDR2 SQIVND (reference sequence). This table comes from immunoSEQ multiplex PCR, and its TCRdb copy is limited to in-frame clones, with some not included. The repertoire includes roughly 40,000 clones, about three quarters of them detected once, and around 4.8% sits in the top ten.

V gene TRBV19 combines with J gene TRBJ1-1; D not resolved. This receptor was taken from a person aged 35 to 85 with oral cavity squamous cell carcinoma. The sample consisted of PBMCs, taken after nivolumab (anti-PD-1) treatment. DNA of the CDR3: TGTGCCAGTAGTAGGTTCGGTGGTAGCGGCTGGAACACTGAAGCTTTCTTT. Translated, it gives CASSRFGGSGWNTEAFF.